This TCR beta chain was found in a study of shared clonotypes between healthy human individuals. Germline CDR1 DFQATT, CDR2 SNEGSKA (reference sequence). There are 11 residues in the CDR3. With 1 base clipped from V and 8 bases from J, the junction kept 1 base outside the gene matches. Across several immunoSEQ plates, the genomic DNA of each subset was split evenly. Clones were sequenced by immunoSEQ multiplex PCR, and TCRdb holds only the in-frame ones, with some missing. The sample gives about 530,000 clones, 75% to 80% of which show up once; 9.5% to 15% is in the top ten. Adults of Caucasian background living in Nashville, Tennessee made up all donors. Only a few counts were recorded for this clone.

This chain joins TRBV20-1 and TRBJ1-1; TRBD1 aligns across 7 bases. This clonotype was sampled from a woman aged 40 to 50 in good health. Some clones in this sample may be carry-over from other donors' samples. The material sequenced was PBMCs. Here the CDR3 reads CSARGGGEAFF. CDR3 DNA sequence: TGCAGTGCTAGAGGAGGGGGCGAAGCTTTCTTT.